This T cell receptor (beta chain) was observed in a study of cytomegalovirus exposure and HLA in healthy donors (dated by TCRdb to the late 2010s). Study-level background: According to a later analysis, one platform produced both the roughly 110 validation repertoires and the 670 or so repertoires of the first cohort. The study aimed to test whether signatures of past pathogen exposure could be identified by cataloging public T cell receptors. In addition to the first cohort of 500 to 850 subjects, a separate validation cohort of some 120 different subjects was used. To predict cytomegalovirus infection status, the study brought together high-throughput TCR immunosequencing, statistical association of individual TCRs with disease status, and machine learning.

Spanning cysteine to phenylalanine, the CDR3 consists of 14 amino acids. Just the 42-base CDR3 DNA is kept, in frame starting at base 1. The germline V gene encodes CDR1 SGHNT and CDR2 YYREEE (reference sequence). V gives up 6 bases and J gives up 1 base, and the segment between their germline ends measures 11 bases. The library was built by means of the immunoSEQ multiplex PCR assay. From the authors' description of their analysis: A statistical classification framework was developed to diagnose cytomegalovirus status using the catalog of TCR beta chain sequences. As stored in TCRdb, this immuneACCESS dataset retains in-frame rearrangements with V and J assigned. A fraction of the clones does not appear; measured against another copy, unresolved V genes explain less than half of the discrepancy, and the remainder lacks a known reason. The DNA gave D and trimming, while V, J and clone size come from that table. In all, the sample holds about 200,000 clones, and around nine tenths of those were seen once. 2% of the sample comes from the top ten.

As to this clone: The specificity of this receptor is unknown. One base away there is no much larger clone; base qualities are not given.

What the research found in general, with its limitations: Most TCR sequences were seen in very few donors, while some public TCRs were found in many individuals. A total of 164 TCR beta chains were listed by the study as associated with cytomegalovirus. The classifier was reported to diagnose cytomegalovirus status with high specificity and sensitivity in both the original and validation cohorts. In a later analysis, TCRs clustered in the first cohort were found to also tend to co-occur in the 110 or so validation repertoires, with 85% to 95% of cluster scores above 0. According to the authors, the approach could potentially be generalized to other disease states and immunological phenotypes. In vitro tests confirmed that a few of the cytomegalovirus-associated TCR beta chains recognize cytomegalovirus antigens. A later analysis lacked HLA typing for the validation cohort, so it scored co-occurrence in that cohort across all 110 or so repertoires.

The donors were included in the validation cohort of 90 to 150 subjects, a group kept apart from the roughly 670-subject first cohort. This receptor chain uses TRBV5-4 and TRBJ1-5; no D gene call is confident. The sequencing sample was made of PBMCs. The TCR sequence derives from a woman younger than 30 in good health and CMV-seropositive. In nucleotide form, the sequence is TGTGCCAGCATTAAGTTTCAGAGCAATCAGCCCCAGCATTTT. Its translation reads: CASIKFQSNQPQHF.